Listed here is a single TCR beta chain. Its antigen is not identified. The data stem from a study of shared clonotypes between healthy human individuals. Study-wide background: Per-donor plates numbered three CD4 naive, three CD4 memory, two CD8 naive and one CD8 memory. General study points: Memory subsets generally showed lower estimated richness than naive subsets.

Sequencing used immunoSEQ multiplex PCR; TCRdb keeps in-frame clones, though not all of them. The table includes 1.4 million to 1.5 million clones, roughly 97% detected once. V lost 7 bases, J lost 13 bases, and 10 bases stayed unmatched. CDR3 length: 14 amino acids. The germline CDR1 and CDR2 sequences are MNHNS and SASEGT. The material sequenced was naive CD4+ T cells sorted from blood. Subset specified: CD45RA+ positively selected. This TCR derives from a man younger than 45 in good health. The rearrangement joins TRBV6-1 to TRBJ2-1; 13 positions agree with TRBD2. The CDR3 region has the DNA TGTGCCAGCATCGCTGGGACTAGCGGGATGGGTCAGTTCTTC. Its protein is CASIAGTSGMGQFF.